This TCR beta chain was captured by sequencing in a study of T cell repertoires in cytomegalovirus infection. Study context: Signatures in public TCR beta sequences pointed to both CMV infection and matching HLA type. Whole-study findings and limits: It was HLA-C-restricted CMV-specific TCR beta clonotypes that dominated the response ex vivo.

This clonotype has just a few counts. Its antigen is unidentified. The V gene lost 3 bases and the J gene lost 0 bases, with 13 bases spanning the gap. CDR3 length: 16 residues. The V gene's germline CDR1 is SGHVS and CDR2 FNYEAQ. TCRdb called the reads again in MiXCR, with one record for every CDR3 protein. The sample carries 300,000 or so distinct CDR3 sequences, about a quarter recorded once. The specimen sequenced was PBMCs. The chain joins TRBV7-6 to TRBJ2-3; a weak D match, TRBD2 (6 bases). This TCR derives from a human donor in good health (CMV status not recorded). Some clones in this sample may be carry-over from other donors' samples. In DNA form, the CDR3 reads TGTGCCAGCAGCTTTGGAGGGAGTCCAAGCACAGATACGCAGTATTTT. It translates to CASSFGGSPSTDTQYF. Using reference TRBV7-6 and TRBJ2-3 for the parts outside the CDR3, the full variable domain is GAGVSQSPRYKVTKRGQDVALRCDPISGHVSLYWYRQALGQGPEFLTYFNYEAQQDKSGLPNDRFSAERPEGSISTLTIQRTEQRDSAMYRCASSFGGSPSTDTQYFGPGTRLTVL.